The present T cell receptor beta chain was sequenced within a study of blood T cell repertoires in COVID-19. Study-wide background: Acute and convalescent COVID-19 specimens originated in the United States, Italy and Spain. In each case, the material was cDNA or gDNA derived from T cells, B-cell-depleted T cells, or PBMCs.

Original processing methods: The assay estimated nucleated cells by amplifying reference gene primers. Sequencing was performed with immunoSEQ multiplex PCR; in TCRdb, only in-frame clones are kept and a portion is missing. That table supplies the V and J calls and clone size; D and trimming were determined from the DNA. The profile shows 100,000 to 110,000 clones, about 88% of them singletons. CDR1 SEHNR and CDR2 FQNEAQ come from the germline V gene (reference sequence). Trimming pared 3 bases from V and 2 bases from J, leaving 8 bases between. The CDR3 covers 13 residues. The chain couples TRBV7-9 to TRBJ2-7, with unresolved D. This TCR came from a man aged 25-45 years in a cohort sampled during active COVID-19. Sequencing input: peripheral blood. The DNA for the CDR3 is TGTGCCAGCAGCTTTCCACGGGCCTACGAGCAGTACTTC. This encodes CASSFPRAYEQYF.